This entry describes one T cell receptor beta chain. The table lists this clonotype with many counts. Its specific antigen is unknown. No much larger clone exists at a distance of one base, and base qualities are not known. In light of the paper, this sample's time point label describes: newly diagnosed GD, antithyroid drugs for less than 3 months. RNA was extracted from PBMCs in TRIzol for both TCR sequencing and RNA sequencing. Graves' disease was diagnosed according to American Thyroid Association guidelines. Patients for the study were recruited at an endocrinology department in Xi'an, China. Each patient gave approximately 9 milliliters of peripheral blood, collected in an EDTA anticoagulant tube. Ficoll Paque Plus density gradient separation was used to isolate PBMCs, and no additional T cell sorting was done. RNA quality was checked with an Agilent 2100 Bioanalyzer and agarose gel, and concentration with a NanoDrop 2000.

This entry is derived from a study of regulatory T cells in long-lasting Graves disease (dated by TCRdb to the early 2020s). For the study in its entirety: Newly diagnosed Graves' disease patients had taken antithyroid drugs for less than 3 months. Patients with persistent Graves' disease were compared with patients with newly diagnosed Graves' disease using TCR sequencing and RNA sequencing of peripheral blood. The study was conducted in China and was registered as a clinical trial. A total of roughly 33 samples were covered by TCR sequencing, comprising roughly 13 persistent and around 20 newly diagnosed Graves' disease patients. The full study reports these points: As a limitation, the authors acknowledged that the small sample size may reduce accuracy. Because the primary lesion, thyroid tissue, could not be accessed, the study looked at peripheral blood alone. A larger number of public clonotypes was shared among persistent patients (around 2,700) than among newly diagnosed patients (around 880). Lower TCR Shannon entropy and fewer highly expanded clones were observed in persistent Graves' disease patients than in newly diagnosed patients, which suggested clonal expansion. Persistent disease showed preferential use of TRBV28, TRBJ1-2 and TRBJ2-5, whereas newly diagnosed disease favored TRBV20-1 and TRBJ2-1. Sequencing and analysis were restricted to the TCR beta chain.

The trim is 0 bases for V and 0 bases for J, with a gap of 6 bases between the germline ends. CDR1 and CDR2 (MDHEN, SYDVKM) derive from the germline V gene. The CDR3 spans 14 residues, from the cysteine through the phenylalanine. Only the CDR3 DNA is retained, 42 bases long and in frame from the first base. Library preparation employed multiplex PCR. Instrument on record: Illumina HiSeq 4000. iRepertoire HTBI primers and Arm-PCR amplification of CDR3 regions were used to construct TCR beta libraries. Before sequencing, the PCR products went through gel purification. In the paper's pipeline: A total of some 65 TRBV and 14 TRBJ segments were identified across samples and were used for gene usage analysis of CDR3 amino acid clonotypes. COPE and FqMerger were used to merge the filtered high-quality paired reads into contigs. BLAST was used to align contigs to IMGT TRBV, TRBD and TRBJ reference genes, and CDR3 was defined according to IMGT. Highly expanded clones were defined as clonotypes with a frequency above 0.1%. Repertoire diversity was measured by Shannon entropy, and V-J evenness by the Gini coefficient. A clonotype found in more than one individual was treated as public. Through fastp at Q25 and MiXCR, TCRdb rebuilt clones from the public reads, retaining in-frame beta chains. Each entry is one CDR3 protein sequence, shown with its most common DNA and genes. The V and J calls here are based on TCRdb, not the publication. The sample has about 520,000 distinct CDR3 sequences on record, approximately 12% of them singletons. Of the sample, approximately 9% falls within the top ten clones.

These same records also appear under a second study, on T cells in Graves' hyperthyroidism and ophthalmopathy. As the second paper documents: Stable Graves' hyperthyroidism was defined as no progression to ophthalmopathy during 18 months of follow-up. The hyperthyroidism patients were between 18 and 65 years old and newly diagnosed, with a disease duration of less than 2 months. Any patient with an uncontrolled infection, another autoimmune disease, pregnancy or lactation was excluded. Diagnoses were established on the basis of clinical symptoms, serum thyroxine and TRAb, thyroid ultrasound, and orbital computed tomography. The TCR CDR3 was subjected to a first round of RT-PCR using the HTBI primer set and the Qiagen OneStep RT-PCR kit. Blood samples also contained most of the expanded thyroid clonotypes (frequency above 0.001), which suggests that blood repertoires may reflect thyroid immune responses. A 13 V-J signature model separated ophthalmopathy from stable hyperthyroidism, with around 90% sensitivity and 81% to 83% specificity in cross-validation and 80%/75% in testing. In validation, progression to ophthalmopathy was predicted by the model with 70.59% sensitivity and 72% to 80% specificity, a median of approximately 7.1 months before onset. To identify TCR V-J signatures that set the groups apart, the researchers used a discovery cohort of more than 95 patients, made up of fewer than 50 with Graves' ophthalmopathy and around 58 with stable Graves' hyperthyroidism. Prospective prediction of ophthalmopathy was tested in an independent validation cohort consisting of under 20 hyperthyroidism patients and about 17 patients who later progressed to ophthalmopathy. The roughly 94 discovery patients were randomly split 7:3 into training and test sets. In addition, the study compared T-cell repertoires in thyroid tissue and in blood from roughly 6 Graves' hyperthyroidism patients. After blood sampling, hyperthyroidism patients were treated with methimazole at a starting dose of 30 mg daily, and ophthalmopathy patients were treated with high-dose intravenous methylprednisolone. The libraries were constructed in a second round of multiplex PCR and then size-selected and purified. The libraries were sequenced on an Illumina HiSeq2000 using paired-end 100 bp reads. Raw data were processed with SOAPnuke, discarding reads with adapters, uncalled bases, mean Phred below 15, or no exact constant-primer or identifier match. High-quality paired reads were merged with COPE v1.2.5, and unique nucleotide sequences were defined as clonotypes. MiTCR v1.1 was used to align clonotypes to the IMGT TRBV, TRBD and TRBJ reference segments. Only V-J combinations with frequency above 0.0001, covering 99% to 99.2% of repertoires, were analysed. The TCS score was defined as the ratio of F50 (clonal expansion) to E x V (chaos), calculated using BLOSUM62-based TCRdist between CDR3 peptides within each V-J. Welch's t-statistics and random forest reduced around 510 V-J features to 13, which were used in a naive Bayes classifier (R e1071). No statistical method was used to fix the sample size in advance, and group allocation was not hidden from the investigators. TCR Vbeta CDR3 sequencing of roughly 140 peripheral blood samples (fewer than 45 ophthalmopathy, about 75 hyperthyroidism and approximately 17 progressor patients) is reported in the paper.

The V gene is TRBV28 and the J gene is TRBJ2-7; a tentative D call is TRBD1 (6 bases match). The TCR was taken from a woman between 25 and 40 years old with Graves disease. Donor details come from another sample of the same person, matched by shared clones. The material was peripheral blood mononuclear cells (PBMCs), obtained at new diagnosis, from a patient treated with antithyroid drugs. The DNA sequence is TGTGCCAGCAGTTTATGGACAGGCTCCTACGAGCAGTACTTC. Translated, it gives CASSLWTGSYEQYF.